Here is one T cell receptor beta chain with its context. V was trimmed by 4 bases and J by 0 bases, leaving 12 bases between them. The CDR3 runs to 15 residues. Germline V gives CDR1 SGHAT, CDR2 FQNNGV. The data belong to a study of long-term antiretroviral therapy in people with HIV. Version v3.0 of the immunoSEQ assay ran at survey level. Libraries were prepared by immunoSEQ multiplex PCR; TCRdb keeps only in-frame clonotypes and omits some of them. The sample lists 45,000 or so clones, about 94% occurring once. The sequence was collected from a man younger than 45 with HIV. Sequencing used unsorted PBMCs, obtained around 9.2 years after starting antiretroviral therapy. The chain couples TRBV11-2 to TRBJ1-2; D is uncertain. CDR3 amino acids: CASSSSDAANYGYTF. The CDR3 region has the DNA TGTGCCAGCAGCTCATCGGACGCCGCTAACTATGGCTACACCTTC.